The rows below give T cell receptor beta chains drawn from one sample of a study of beta chain features in type 1 diabetes. Some clones are missing from TCRdb's copy, which holds only in-frame ones; the method was immunoSEQ multiplex PCR. Seen here are about 150,000 clones, 40% to 60% observed once, and the top ten hold under 0.45%. The source material was Tregs from blood. These receptors were obtained from a man in his late teens or twenties in good health. CDR3s include the opening cysteine and the closing phenylalanine or tryptophan. A D gene is named only where the DNA matches it firmly. A clone size is listed for some rows: how often the clone was seen (once, few, many), or a class if it is expanded.

d_gene | abundance | j_gene | v_gene | len | CDR3aa | CDR3nt
. | . | TRBJ1-2 | TRBV7-2 | 16 | CASSLGSRGTTYGYTF | TGTGCCAGCAGCTTAGGTTCAAGGGGGACCACCTATGGCTACACCTTC
TRBD1 | . | TRBJ1-5 | TRBV19 | 16 | CASSMDGGGVGQPQHF | TGTGCCAGTAGTATGGATGGAGGGGGCGTAGGTCAGCCCCAGCATTTT
. | . | TRBJ1-2 | TRBV20-1 | 10 | CSARQYGYTF | TGCAGTGCACGACAGTATGGCTACACCTTC
. | . | TRBJ2-2 | TRBV7-2 | 13 | CASRARNTGELFF | TGTGCCAGCAGGGCCAGGAACACCGGGGAGCTGTTTTTT
TRBD1 | . | TRBJ2-7 | TRBV28 | 16 | CASTIEGQGAIYEQYF | TGTGCCAGCACCATTGAGGGACAGGGGGCGATCTACGAGCAGTACTTC
. | . | TRBJ1-2 | TRBV7-9 | 12 | CASSLPRAGYTF | TGTGCCAGCAGCCTTCCCAGGGCCGGCTACACCTTC
. | . | TRBJ2-5 | TRBV21-1 | 16 | CASIPSGEGGQETQYF | TGTGCCAGCATTCCCTCGGGGGAGGGGGGCCAGGAGACCCAGTACTTC
TRBD1 | . | TRBJ1-5 | TRBV6-6 | 15 | CASSYRTGHNQPQHF | TGTGCCAGCAGTTACAGGACAGGTCATAATCAGCCCCAGCATTTT
TRBD2 | . | TRBJ2-5 | TRBV4-3 | 18 | CASSLSPSGSYRTETQYF | TGCGCCAGCAGCCTGAGCCCTAGCGGGAGCTATCGTACGGAGACCCAGTACTTC
. | few | TRBJ1-3 | TRBV7-9 | 16 | CASSPPRTRGGNTIYF | TGTGCCAGCAGCCCCCCGCGGACCCGAGGGGGAAACACCATATATTTT
. | . | TRBJ2-7 | TRBV2 | 15 | CASSGQSALAYEQYF | TGTGCCAGCAGTGGACAGAGCGCTTTGGCCTACGAGCAGTACTTC
. | . | TRBJ2-7 | TRBV5-1 | 13 | CASRRSPTYEQYF | TGCGCCAGCAGGCGTTCACCAACCTACGAGCAGTACTTC
. | few | TRBJ2-3 | TRBV5-6 | 15 | CASSLVLASTDTQYF | TGTGCCAGCAGCTTAGTACTAGCTAGCACAGATACGCAGTATTTT
. | few | TRBJ1-1 | TRBV5-6 | 15 | CASSLLNWGRTEAFF | TGTGCCAGCAGCTTGCTTAACTGGGGGAGGACTGAAGCTTTCTTT
. | few | TRBJ1-1 | TRBV7-7 | 13 | CASSPHSSGEAFF | TGTGCCAGCAGCCCCCACTCGTCGGGTGAAGCTTTCTTT
TRBD1 | . | TRBJ2-7 | TRBV19 | 14 | CASSSRDRASEQYF | TGTGCCAGTAGTTCCCGGGACAGGGCCTCCGAGCAGTACTTC
TRBD1 | few | TRBJ1-2 | TRBV19 | 18 | CASSALYSARGQGYGYTF | TGTGCCAGTAGTGCCCTGTATTCCGCTCGGGGACAGGGATATGGCTACACCTTC
. | . | TRBJ1-5 | TRBV27 | 15 | CASSLSTASNQPQHF | TGTGCCAGCAGTTTATCCACAGCAAGCAATCAGCCCCAGCATTTT
. | . | TRBJ2-7 | TRBV20-1 | 11 | CSARRPYEQYF | TGCAGTGCGCGCCGCCCCTACGAGCAGTACTTC
TRBD1 | . | TRBJ2-1 | TRBV19 | 16 | CATRTRGSFLYSEQFF | TGTGCCACCCGAACCAGGGGGTCGTTTCTGTACTCTGAGCAGTTCTTC
. | few | TRBJ2-1 | TRBV4-2 | 15 | CASSQESGYYNEQFF | TGTGCCAGCAGCCAAGAAAGCGGTTACTACAATGAGCAGTTCTTC
TRBD2 | . | TRBJ2-1 | TRBV14 | 15 | CASSQIGTSFYEQFF | TGTGCCAGCAGCCAGATCGGGACTAGTTTTTATGAGCAGTTCTTC
. | . | TRBJ2-5 | TRBV4-3 | 16 | CASSQARQEIQETQYF | TGCGCCAGCAGCCAAGCCAGACAGGAGATACAAGAGACCCAGTACTTC
. | . | TRBJ2-7 | TRBV7-2 | 14 | CASRPGINSYEQYF | TGTGCCAGCAGACCCGGGATAAACTCCTACGAGCAGTACTTC
. | few | TRBJ2-1 | TRBV4-1 | 16 | CASSQDRRGRRDEQFF | TGCGCCAGCAGCCAAGATAGGAGGGGCCGGAGGGATGAGCAGTTCTTC
TRBD1 | . | TRBJ2-3 | TRBV5-1 | 16 | CASSLATGQGTDTQYF | TGCGCCAGCAGCTTGGCAACCGGACAGGGCACAGATACGCAGTATTTT
. | . | TRBJ2-5 | TRBV29-1 | 13 | CSVGRVVVETQYF | TGCAGCGTTGGCAGGGTAGTTGTGGAGACCCAGTACTTC
TRBD1 | . | TRBJ1-5 | TRBV19 | 14 | CASSIGDRALVEHF | TGTGCCAGTAGTATCGGCGACAGGGCCCTTGTAGAGCATTTT
TRBD2 | . | TRBJ2-1 | TRBV4-3 | 15 | CASSRGLAANNEQFF | TGCGCCAGCAGCCGAGGACTAGCGGCAAACAATGAGCAGTTCTTC
TRBD2 | . | TRBJ2-3 | TRBV2 | 15 | CASSEAPSGSDTQYF | TGTGCCAGCAGTGAAGCCCCTAGCGGGAGTGATACGCAGTATTTT
TRBD1 | . | TRBJ2-7 | TRBV28 | 14 | CASRTGTGVYEQYF | TGTGCCAGCAGAACCGGGACAGGAGTCTACGAGCAGTACTTC
. | . | TRBJ1-2 | TRBV18 | 13 | CASSPRGNYGYTF | TGTGCCAGCTCACCAAGGGGGAACTATGGCTACACCTTC
. | . | TRBJ2-1 | TRBV4-3 | 14 | CASSQVGGNNEQFF | TGCGCCAGCAGCCAAGTAGGAGGAAACAATGAGCAGTTCTTC
. | . | TRBJ1-2 | TRBV6-6 | 13 | CASSYSGNYGYTF | TGTGCCAGCAGTTACTCGGGCAACTATGGCTACACCTTC
. | . | TRBJ2-5 | TRBV7-9 | 14 | CASSLGGGPETQYF | TGTGCCAGCAGCTTAGGTGGAGGGCCAGAGACCCAGTACTTC
. | . | TRBJ2-3 | TRBV4-3 | 16 | CASSLSAGMFTDTQYF | TGCGCCAGCAGCCTTAGCGCCGGGATGTTCACAGATACGCAGTATTTT
TRBD1 | . | TRBJ2-7 | TRBV7-9 | 13 | CASSRTGVYEQYF | TGTGCCAGCAGCCGAACAGGGGTCTACGAGCAGTACTTC